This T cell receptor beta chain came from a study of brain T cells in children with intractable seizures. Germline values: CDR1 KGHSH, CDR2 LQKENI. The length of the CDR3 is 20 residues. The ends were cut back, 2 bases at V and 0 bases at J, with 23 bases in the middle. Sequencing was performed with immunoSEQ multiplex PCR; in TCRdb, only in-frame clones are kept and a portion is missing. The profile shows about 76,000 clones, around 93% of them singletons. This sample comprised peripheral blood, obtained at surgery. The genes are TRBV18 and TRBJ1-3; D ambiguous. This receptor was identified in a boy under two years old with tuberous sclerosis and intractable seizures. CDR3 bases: TGTGCCAGCTCACCATTCGGGGAGCGGAGTACTATACTCTCTGGAAACACCATATATTTT. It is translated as CASSPFGERSTILSGNTIYF.